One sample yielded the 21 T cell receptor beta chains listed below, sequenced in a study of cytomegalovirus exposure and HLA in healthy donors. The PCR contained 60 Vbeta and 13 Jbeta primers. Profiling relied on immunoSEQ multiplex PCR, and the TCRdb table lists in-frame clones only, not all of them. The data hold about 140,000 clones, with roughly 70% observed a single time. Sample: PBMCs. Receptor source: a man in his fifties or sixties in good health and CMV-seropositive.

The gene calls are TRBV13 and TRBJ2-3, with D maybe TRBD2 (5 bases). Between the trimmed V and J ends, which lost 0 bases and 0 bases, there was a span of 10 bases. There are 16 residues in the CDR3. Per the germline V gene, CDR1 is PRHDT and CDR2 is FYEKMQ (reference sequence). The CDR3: CASSLGGLLSTDTQYF. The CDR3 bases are TGTGCCAGCAGCTTAGGTGGACTGTTAAGCACAGATACGCAGTATTTT. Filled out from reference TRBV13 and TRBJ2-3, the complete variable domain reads AAGVIQSPRHLIKEKRETATLKCYPIPRHDTVYWYQQGPGQDPQFLISFYEKMQSDKGSIPDRFSAQQFSDYHSELNMSSLELGDSALYFCASSLGGLLSTDTQYFGPGTRLTVL.

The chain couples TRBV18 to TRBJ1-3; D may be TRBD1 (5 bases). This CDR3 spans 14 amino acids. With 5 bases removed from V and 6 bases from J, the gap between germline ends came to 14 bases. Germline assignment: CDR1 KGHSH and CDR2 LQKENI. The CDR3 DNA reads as TGTGCCAGCTCAGCGGGACGGACCCCAAACACCATATATTTT. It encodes CASSAGRTPNTIYF.

CDR3 protein: CASSLNKGSGTEAFF. The CDR3 DNA reads TGTGCCAGCAGCTTGAATAAGGGGTCAGGCACTGAAGCTTTCTTT. The V call is TRBV7-2, the J call TRBJ1-1, with a tentative D call TRBD1 (5 bases). V lost 3 bases to trimming and J lost 4 bases, with 15 bases between them. This CDR3 is 15 amino acids long. The germline V gene encodes CDR1 SGHTA and CDR2 FQGNSA.

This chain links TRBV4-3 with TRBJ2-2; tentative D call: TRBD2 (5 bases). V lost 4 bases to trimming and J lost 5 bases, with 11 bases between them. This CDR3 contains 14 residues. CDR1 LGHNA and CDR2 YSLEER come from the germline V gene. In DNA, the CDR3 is TGCGCCAGCAGCCCGCTTCGAGGGACCGGGGAGCTGTTTTTT. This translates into CASSPLRGTGELFF.

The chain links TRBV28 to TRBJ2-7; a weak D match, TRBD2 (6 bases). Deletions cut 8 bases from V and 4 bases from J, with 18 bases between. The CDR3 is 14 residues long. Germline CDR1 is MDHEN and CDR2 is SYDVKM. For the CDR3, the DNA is TGTGCCAGCTGGGGGACTTCAGATCCGTACGAGCAGTACTTC. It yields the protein CASWGTSDPYEQYF.

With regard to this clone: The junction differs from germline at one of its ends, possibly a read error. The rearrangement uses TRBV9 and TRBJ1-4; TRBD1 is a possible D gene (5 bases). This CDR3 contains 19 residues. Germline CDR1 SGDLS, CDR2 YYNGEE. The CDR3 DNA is TGTGCCAGCAGCCCCTCTGGGGGAGGTCTAAGGTTAAAGAATGAAAAACTATTTTTT. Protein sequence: CASSPSGGGLRLKNEKLFF.

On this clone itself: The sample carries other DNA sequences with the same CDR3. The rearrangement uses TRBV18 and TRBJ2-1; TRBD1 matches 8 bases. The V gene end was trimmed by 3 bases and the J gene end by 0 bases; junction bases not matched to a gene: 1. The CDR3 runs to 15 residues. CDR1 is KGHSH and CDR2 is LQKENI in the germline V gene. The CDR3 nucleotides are TGTGCCAGCTCACCCGGGACAGGCTCCTACAATGAGCAGTTCTTC. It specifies CASSPGTGSYNEQFF.

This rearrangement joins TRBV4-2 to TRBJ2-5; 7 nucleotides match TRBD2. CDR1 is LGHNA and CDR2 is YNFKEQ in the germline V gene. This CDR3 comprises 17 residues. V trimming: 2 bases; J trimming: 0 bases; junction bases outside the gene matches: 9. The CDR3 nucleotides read TGTGCCAGCAGCCAAAGCCTTGGGGGAGGGTACCAAGAGACCCAGTACTTC. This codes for CASSQSLGGGYQETQYF.

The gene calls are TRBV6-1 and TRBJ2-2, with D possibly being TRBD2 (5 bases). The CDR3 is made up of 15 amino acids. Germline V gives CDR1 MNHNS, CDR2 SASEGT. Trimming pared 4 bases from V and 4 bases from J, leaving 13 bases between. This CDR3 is CASSVNTGITGELFF. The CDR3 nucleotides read TGTGCCAGCAGTGTAAATACCGGGATCACCGGGGAGCTGTTTTTT.

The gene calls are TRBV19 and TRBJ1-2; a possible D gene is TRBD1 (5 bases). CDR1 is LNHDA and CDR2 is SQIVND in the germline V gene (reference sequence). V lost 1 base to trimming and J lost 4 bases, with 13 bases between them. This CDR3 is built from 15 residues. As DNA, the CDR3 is TGTGCCAGTAGTATAGGACAGACACTAACCTATGGCTACACCTTC. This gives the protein CASSIGQTLTYGYTF.

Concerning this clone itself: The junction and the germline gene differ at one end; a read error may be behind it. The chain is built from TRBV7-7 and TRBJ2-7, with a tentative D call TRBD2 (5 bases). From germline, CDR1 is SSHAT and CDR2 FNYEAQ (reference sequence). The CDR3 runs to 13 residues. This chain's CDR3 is CASSIDLRGEQYF. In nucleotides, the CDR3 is TGTGCTAGCAGCATCGATCTCCGCGGGGAGCAGTACTTC. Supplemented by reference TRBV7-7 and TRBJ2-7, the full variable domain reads GAGVSQSPRYKVTKRGQDVTLRCDPISSHATLYWYQQALGQGPEFLTYFNYEAQPDKSGLPSDRFSAERPEGSISTLTIQRTEQRDSAMYRCASSIDLRGEQYFGPGTRLTVT.

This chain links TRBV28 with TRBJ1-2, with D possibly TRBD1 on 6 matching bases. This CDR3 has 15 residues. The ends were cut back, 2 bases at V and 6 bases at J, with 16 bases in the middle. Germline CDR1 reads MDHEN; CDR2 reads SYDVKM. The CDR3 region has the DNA TGTGCCAGCAGTTTAACGGACAGAAGTAAGGATGGCTACACCTTC. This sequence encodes CASSLTDRSKDGYTF.

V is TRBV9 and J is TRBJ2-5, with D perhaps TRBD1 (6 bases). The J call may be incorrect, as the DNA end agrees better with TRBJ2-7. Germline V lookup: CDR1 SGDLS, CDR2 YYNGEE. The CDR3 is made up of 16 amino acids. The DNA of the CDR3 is TGTGCCAGCAGCGCGCACAGGGCCCCCGAGATGTACGAGCAGTACTTC. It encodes CASSAHRAPEMYEQYF.

The CDR3 nucleotides read TGTGCCAGCAGCTTGGAACAGAACCCCTACGAGCAGTACTTC. This translates into CASSLEQNPYEQYF. The J gene is TRBJ2-7, the V gene TRBV5-6, with unresolved D. CDR1 SGHDT and CDR2 YYEEEE come from the germline V gene. Trimming took 0 bases from V and 2 from J, leaving 9 bases between them. The CDR3 consists of 14 residues. The full variable domain, in which reference TRBV5-6 and TRBJ2-7 provide the parts outside the CDR3, is DAGVTQSPTHLIKTRGQQVTLRCSPKSGHDTVSWYQQALGQGPQFIFQYYEEEERQRGNFPDRFSGHQFPNYSSELNVNALLLGDSALYLCASSLEQNPYEQYFGPGTRLTVT.

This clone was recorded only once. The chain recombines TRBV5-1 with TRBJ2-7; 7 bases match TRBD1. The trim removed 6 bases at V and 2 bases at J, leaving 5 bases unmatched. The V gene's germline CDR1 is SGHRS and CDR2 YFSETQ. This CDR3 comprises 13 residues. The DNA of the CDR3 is TGCGCCAGCAACACCGGGACAGCCTACGAGCAGTACTTC. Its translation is CASNTGTAYEQYF.

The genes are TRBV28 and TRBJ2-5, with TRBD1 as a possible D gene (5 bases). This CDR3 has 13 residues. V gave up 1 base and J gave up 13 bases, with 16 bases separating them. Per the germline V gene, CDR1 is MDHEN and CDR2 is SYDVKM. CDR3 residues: CASSLSGSWASYF. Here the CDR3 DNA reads TGTGCCAGCAGTTTATCAGGGTCCTGGGCCTCGTACTTC.

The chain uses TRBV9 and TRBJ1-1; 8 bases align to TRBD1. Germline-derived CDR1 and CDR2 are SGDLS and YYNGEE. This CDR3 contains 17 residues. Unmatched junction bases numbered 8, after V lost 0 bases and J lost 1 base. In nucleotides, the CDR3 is TGTGCCAGCAGCGTAGTCCCAGGGGGCTATACGAACACTGAAGCTTTCTTT. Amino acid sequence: CASSVVPGGYTNTEAFF.

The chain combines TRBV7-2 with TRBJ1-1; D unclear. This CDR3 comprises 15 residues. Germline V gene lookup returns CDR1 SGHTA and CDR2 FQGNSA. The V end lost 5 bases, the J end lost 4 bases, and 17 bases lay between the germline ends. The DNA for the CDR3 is TGTGCCAGCAGCCTCACCCTCGGGTCGACCACTGAAGCTTTCTTT. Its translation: CASSLTLGSTTEAFF.

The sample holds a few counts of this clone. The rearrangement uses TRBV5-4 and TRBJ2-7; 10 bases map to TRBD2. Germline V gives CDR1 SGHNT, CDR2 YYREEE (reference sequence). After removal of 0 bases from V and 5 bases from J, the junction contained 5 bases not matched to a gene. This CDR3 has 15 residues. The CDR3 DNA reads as TGTGCCAGCAGCTTGGCTAGCGGGAGTTTCCACGAGCAGTACTTC. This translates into CASSLASGSFHEQYF.

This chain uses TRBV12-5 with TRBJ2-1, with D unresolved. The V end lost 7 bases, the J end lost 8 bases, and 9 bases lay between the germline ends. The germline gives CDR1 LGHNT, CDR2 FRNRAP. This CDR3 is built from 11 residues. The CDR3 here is CASEYSDEQFF. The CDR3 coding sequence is TGTGCTAGTGAGTACAGTGATGAGCAGTTCTTC.

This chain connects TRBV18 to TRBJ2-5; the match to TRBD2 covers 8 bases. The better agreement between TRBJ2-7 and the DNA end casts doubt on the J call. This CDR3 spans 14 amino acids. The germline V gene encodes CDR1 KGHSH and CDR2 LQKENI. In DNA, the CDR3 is TGTGCCAGCTCCCCCGGGACTAGATCCTACGAGCAGTACTTC. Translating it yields CASSPGTRSYEQYF.